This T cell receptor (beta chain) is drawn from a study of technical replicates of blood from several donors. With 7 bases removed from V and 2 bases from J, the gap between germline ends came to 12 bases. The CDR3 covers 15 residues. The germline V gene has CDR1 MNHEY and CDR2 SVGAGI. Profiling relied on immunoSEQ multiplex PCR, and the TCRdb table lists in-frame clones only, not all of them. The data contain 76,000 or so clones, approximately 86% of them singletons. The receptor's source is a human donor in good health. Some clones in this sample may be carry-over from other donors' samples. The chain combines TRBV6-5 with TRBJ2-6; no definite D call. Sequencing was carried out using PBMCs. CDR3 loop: CASNPARAGANVLTF. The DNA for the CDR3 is TGTGCCAGCAACCCCGCCCGCGCTGGGGCCAACGTCCTGACTTTC.